This T cell receptor (beta chain) was sequenced in a study of OX40 agonist ivuxolimab in advanced cancers. Sequenced by immunoSEQ multiplex PCR; TCRdb stores in-frame clones only, minus some. This sample yields tens of thousands of clones, of which 84% are seen a single time; roughly 2.5% belongs to the top ten. CDR3 length equals 12 residues. In germline, CDR1 is MNHNS, CDR2 SASEGT. Trimming cost V 3 bases and J 2 bases, with 4 bases left between them. The sample holds one count of this clone. The sample in question was CD4+ or CD8+ T cells sorted from blood, obtained in a trial of the OX40 agonist ivuxolimab. This chain uses TRBV6-1 with TRBJ1-2; D gene ambiguous. The sequence was collected from an adult with an advanced solid tumor such as melanoma, head and neck, liver or kidney cancer. The CDR3 bases are TGTGCCAGCAGTGATTCGAACTATGGCTACACCTTC. It yields the protein CASSDSNYGYTF.